Reported below is one T cell receptor (beta chain). Its cognate antigen is unknown. Libraries were prepared by immunoSEQ multiplex PCR; TCRdb keeps only in-frame clonotypes and omits some of them. The sample has about 22,000 clones, over 60% seen once. These data are taken from a study of vaccination effects on CD4 cells after COVID-19. Study observations and caveats: Only 1 of 255 vaccine-induced clones from healthy vaccinees cross-reacted with common cold coronaviruses.

After expansion with viral peptide pools in the ViraFEST assay, antigen-specific CD4+ T cells were sequenced. A roughly ten-day culture period preceded the isolation of CD4+ T cells. In the vaccine recipients, nucleocapsid antibodies were negative and there was no prior SARS-CoV-2 infection. For each well, 2 million to 2.5 million PBMC were cultured with about 10 IU/ml IL-2 and about 9.1 ug/ml peptides. Specimen: CD4+ T cells from PBMCs cultured with HCoV-NL63 spike peptides, collected before COVID-19 vaccination. This clonotype was sampled from a human donor who received a COVID-19 vaccine.

The CDR3 DNA follows: TGTGCCAGCAGCCACGACAGGAACGGGCTCACTGAAGCTTTCTTT. It translates to CASSHDRNGLTEAFF. The chain links TRBV6-2 or TRBV6-3 to TRBJ1-1, with D maybe TRBD1 (6 bases). The V and J ends lost 6 bases and 4 bases respectively, with 18 bases between them. Germline assignment: CDR1 MNHEY and CDR2 SVGEGT. The CDR3 runs to 15 residues.